The sample holds a few counts of the clone carrying this T cell receptor beta chain. Antigen unknown. The data derive from a study of early T cells in non-severe SARS-CoV-2 infection. Looking at the study overall: It was bulk RNA from unsorted whole blood that was sequenced, and the chains were unpaired.

The study's findings and limits: A preference for anti-spike CD8 responses marked VDJdb matching, which missed private and CD4 specificities.

Attached unique molecular identifiers marked individual cDNA molecules. TCRdb independently ran MiXCR on the 5' RACE reads; one entry per CDR3 protein. This table holds about 60,000 distinct CDR3 sequences, almost 9.5% found once. Sequenced sample: whole blood. The sequence was obtained from an adult who was a healthcare worker with PCR-confirmed SARS-CoV-2 infection or an uninfected control (not recorded which).

This CDR3 is CATSDPLNVGADNEQFF. Here the CDR3 DNA reads TGTGCCACCAGTGATCCCCTGAACGTGGGGGCGGACAATGAGCAGTTCTTC. The chain employs TRBV24-1 and TRBJ2-1; D is perhaps TRBD1 (6 bases). Per germline, CDR1 KGHDR and CDR2 SFDVKD. The CDR3 covers 17 residues. V lost 3 bases and J lost 5, with 19 bases in between.